This T cell receptor beta chain was found in a study of vaccination effects on CD4 cells after COVID-19. Under the ViraFEST assay, PBMC were stimulated with viral peptide pools so that antigen-specific CD4+ T cells expanded. Sequencing was performed afterwards. With 10 days of culture completed, CD4+ T cells were isolated. No vaccinee had earlier SARS-CoV-2 infection, and nucleocapsid antibodies were negative. Method: immunoSEQ multiplex PCR; TCRdb's copy keeps in-frame clones and lacks some. The data hold 55,000 to 80,000 clones, with roughly 80% observed a single time. Trimming pared 1 base from V and 4 bases from J, leaving 13 bases between. In germline, CDR1 is LGHNA, CDR2 YNFKEQ. The CDR3 consists of 15 residues. This clone was picked up a small number of times. Its antigen is unknown.

The sample consisted of CD4+ T cells from PBMCs cultured with SARS-CoV-2 spike peptides, taken before COVID-19 vaccination. The sequence derives from a human donor who received a COVID-19 vaccine. The V call is TRBV4-2, the J call TRBJ1-2; possible D gene TRBD1, 6 bases. This chain's CDR3 is CASSQVAGGGYGYTF. CDR3 coding DNA: TGTGCCAGCAGCCAAGTGGCCGGGGGCGGCTATGGCTACACCTTC.